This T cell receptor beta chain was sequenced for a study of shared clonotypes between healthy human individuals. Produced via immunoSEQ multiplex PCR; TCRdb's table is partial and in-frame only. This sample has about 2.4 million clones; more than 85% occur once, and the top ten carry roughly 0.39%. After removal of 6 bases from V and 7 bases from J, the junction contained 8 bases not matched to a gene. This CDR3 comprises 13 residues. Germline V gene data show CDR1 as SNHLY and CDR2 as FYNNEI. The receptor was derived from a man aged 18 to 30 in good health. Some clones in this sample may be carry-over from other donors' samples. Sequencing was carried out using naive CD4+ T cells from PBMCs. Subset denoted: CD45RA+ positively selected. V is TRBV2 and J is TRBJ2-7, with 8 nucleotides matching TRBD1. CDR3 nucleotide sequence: TGTGCCAGCAGGGACAGGGTGTTAGGGGAGCAGTACTTC. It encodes CASRDRVLGEQYF.